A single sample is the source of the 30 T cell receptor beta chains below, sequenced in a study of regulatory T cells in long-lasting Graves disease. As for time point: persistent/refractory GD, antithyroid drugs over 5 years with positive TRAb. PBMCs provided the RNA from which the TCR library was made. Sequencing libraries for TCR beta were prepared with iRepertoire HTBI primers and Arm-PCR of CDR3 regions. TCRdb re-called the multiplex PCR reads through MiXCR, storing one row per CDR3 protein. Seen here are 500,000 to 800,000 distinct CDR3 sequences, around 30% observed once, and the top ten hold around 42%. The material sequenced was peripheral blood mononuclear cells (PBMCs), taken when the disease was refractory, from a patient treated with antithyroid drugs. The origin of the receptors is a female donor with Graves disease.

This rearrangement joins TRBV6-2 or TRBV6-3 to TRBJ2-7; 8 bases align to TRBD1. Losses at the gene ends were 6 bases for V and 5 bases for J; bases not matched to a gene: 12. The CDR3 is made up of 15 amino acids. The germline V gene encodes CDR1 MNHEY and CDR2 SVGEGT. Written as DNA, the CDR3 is TGTGCCAGCAGCCCCGGGCCGACAGGGGTCAACGAGCAGTACTTC. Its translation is CASSPGPTGVNEQYF.

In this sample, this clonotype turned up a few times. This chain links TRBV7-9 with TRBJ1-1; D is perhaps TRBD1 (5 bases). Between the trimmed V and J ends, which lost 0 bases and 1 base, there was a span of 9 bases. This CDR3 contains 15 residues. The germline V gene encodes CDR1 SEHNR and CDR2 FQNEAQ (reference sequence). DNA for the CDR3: TGTGCCAGCAGCTTAGCGTTTGGGGCGAACACTGAAGCTTTCTTT. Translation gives CASSLAFGANTEAFF. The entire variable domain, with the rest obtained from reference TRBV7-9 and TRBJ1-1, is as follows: DTGVSQNPRHKITKRGQNVTFRCDPISEHNRLYWYRQTLGQGPEFLTYFQNEAQLEKSRLLSDRFSAERPKGSFSTLEIQRTEQGDSAMYLCASSLAFGANTEAFFGQGTRLTVV.

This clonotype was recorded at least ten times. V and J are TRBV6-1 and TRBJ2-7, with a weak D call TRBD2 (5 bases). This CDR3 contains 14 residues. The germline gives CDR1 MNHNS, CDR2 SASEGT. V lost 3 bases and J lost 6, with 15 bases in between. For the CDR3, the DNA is TGTGCCAGCAGTGACGACACTAGAAGCTCCGAGCAGTACTTC. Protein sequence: CASSDDTRSSEQYF.

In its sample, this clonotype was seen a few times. This CDR3 is CASSVDGTEAFF. The CDR3 DNA reads as TGCGCCAGCAGTGTGGACGGCACTGAAGCTTTCTTT. The rearrangement uses TRBV5-1 and TRBJ1-1; no reliable D call. The germline CDR1 and CDR2 sequences are SGHRS and YFSETQ. The length of the CDR3 is 12 residues. Trimming removed 5 bases from V and 4 bases from J, with 9 bases in between.

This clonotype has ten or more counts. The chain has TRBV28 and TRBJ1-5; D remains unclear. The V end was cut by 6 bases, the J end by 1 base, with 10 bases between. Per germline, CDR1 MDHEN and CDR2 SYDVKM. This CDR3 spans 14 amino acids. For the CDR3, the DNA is TGTGCCAGCAGGGGTTGGGGAAGCAATCAGCCCCAGCATTTT. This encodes CASRGWGSNQPQHF.

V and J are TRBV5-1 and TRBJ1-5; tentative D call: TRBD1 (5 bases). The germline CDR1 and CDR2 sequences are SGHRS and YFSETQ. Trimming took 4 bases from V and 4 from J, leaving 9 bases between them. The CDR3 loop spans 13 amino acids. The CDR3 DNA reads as TGCGCCAGCAGCCCGGACACAAATCAGCCCCAGCATTTT. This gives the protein CASSPDTNQPQHF.

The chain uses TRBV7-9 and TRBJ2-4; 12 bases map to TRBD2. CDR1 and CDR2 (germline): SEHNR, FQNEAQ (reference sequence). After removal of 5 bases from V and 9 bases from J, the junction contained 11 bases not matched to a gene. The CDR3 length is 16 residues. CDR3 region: CASSLGLAGLSSIQYF. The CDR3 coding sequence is TGTGCCAGCAGCCTCGGACTAGCGGGGTTATCTTCCATTCAGTACTTC.

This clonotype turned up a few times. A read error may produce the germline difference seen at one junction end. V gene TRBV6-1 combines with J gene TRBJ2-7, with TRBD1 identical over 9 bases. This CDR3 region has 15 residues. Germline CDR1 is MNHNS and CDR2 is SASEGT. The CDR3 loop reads CASREGTGRTYEQYF. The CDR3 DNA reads TGTGCCAGCAGGGAAGGGACAGGGCGGACCTACGAGCAGTACTTC.

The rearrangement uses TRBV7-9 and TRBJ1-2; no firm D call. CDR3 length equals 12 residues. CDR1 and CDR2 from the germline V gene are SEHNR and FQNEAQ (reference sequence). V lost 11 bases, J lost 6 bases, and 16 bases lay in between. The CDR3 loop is CACGGGMHGYTF. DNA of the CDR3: TGTGCCTGTGGAGGAGGGATGCATGGCTACACCTTC.

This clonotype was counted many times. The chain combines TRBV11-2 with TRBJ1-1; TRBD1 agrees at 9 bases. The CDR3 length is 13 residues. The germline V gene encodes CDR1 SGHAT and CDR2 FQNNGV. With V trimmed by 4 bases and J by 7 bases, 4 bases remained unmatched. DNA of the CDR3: TGTGCCAGCAGCTCCGGGACAGGGAATGAAGCTTTCTTT. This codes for CASSSGTGNEAFF.

In nucleotides, the CDR3 is TGTGCCAGCAGCAGGATAGCGGGCGAGACCCAGTACTTC. This encodes CASSRIAGETQYF. The V call is TRBV5-5, the J call TRBJ2-5; 7 bases fit TRBD2. This CDR3 is built from 13 residues. The germline gives CDR1 SGHKS, CDR2 YYEKEE (reference sequence). J lost 5 bases, V lost 4 bases, and 5 bases had no gene match.

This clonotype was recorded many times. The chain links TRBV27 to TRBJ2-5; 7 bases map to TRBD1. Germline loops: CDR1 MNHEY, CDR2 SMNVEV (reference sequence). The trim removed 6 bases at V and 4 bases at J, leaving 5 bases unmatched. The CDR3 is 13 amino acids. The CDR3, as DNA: TGTGCCAGCAGGAGACAGGGCGGAGAGACCCAGTACTTC. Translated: CASRRQGGETQYF.

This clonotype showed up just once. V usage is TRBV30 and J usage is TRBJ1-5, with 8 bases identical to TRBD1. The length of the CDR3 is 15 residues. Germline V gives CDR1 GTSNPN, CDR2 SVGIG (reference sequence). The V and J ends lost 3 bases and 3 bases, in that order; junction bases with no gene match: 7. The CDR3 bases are TGTGCCTGGAGCGAGGGGGACAGGCTCAATCAGCCCCAGCATTTT. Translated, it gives CAWSEGDRLNQPQHF.

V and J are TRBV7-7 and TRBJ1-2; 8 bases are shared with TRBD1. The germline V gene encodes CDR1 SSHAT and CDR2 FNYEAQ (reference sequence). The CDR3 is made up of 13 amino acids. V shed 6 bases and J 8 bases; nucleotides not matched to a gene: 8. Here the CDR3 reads CASSRAGGEGYTF. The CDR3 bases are TGTGCCAGCAGTCGAGCAGGGGGCGAAGGCTACACCTTC.

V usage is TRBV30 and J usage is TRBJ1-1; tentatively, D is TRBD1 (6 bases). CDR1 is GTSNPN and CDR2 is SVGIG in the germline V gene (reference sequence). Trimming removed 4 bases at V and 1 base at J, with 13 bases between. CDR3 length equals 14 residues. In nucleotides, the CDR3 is TGTGCCTGGACAGTCCGGGGGCCGAACACTGAAGCTTTCTTT. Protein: CAWTVRGPNTEAFF.

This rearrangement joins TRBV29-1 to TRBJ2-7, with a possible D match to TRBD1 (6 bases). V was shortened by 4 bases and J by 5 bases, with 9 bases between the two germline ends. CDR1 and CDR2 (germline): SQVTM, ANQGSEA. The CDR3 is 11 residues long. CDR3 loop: CSVGTAHEQYF. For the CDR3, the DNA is TGCAGCGTTGGGACAGCCCACGAGCAGTACTTC.

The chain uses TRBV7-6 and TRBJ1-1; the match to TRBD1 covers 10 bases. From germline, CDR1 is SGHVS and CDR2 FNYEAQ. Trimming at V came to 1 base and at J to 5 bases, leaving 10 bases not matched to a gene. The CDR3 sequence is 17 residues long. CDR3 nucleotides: TGTGCCAGCAGCTTAGGTTTTCTGGGGACAGGGGATACTGAAGCTTTCTTT. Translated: CASSLGFLGTGDTEAFF.

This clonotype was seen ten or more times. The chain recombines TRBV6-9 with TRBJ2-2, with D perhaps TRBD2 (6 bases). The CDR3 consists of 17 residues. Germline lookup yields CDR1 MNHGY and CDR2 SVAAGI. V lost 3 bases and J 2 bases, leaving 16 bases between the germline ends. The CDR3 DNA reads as TGTGCCAGCAGTTACGGTGGAGGGAGAATAAACACCGGGGAGCTGTTTTTT. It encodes CASSYGGGRINTGELFF.

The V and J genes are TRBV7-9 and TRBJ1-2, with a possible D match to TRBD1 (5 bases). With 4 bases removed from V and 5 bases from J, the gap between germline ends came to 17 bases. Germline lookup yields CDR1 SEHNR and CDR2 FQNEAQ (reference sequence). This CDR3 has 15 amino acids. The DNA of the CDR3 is TGTGCCAGCAGCTCGTCTGGGGGAATGGGTTATGGCTACACCTTC. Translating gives CASSSSGGMGYGYTF.

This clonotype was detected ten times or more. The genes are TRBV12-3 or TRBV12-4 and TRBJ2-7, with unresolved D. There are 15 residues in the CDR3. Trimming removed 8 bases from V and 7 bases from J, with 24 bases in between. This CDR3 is CASGNSGNGLEEQYF. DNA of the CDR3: TGTGCCAGCGGAAACTCTGGAAATGGGTTAGAAGAGCAGTACTTC.

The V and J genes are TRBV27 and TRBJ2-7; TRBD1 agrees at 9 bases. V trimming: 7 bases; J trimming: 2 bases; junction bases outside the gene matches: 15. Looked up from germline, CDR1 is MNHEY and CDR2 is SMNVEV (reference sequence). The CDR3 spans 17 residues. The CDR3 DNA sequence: TGTGCCAGCATGCTCGGGACAGGGCCAAATTCACCCTACGAGCAGTACTTC. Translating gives CASMLGTGPNSPYEQYF.

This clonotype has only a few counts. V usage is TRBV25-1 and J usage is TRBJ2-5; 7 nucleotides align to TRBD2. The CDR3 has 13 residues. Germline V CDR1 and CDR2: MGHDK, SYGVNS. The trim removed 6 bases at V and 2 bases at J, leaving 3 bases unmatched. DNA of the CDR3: TGTGCCAGCAGGCGGGGGAGTCAAGAGACCCAGTACTTC. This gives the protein CASRRGSQETQYF.

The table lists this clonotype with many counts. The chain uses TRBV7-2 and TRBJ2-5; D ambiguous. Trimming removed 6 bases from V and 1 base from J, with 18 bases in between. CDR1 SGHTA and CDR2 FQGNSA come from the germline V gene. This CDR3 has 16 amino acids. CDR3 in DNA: TGTGCCAGCAGACTGGGGTTTGCTCCTTCCCAAGAGACCCAGTACTTC. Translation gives CASRLGFAPSQETQYF.

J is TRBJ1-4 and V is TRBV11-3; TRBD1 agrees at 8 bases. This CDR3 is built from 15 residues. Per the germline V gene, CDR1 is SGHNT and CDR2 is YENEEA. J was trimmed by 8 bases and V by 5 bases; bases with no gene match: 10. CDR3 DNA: TGTGCCAGCAGCCCAGCAGGGGGCTGGGGAGAAAAACTGTTTTTT. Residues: CASSPAGGWGEKLFF.

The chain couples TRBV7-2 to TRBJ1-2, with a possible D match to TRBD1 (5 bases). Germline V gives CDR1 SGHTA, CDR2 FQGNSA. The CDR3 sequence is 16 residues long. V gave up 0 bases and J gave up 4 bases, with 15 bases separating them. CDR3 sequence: CASSLALPGLSYGYTF. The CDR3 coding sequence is TGTGCCAGCAGCTTAGCGCTTCCAGGGTTAAGCTATGGCTACACCTTC.

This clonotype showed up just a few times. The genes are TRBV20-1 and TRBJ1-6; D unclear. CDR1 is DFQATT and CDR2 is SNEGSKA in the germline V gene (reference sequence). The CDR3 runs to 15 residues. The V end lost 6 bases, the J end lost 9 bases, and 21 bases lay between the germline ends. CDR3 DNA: TGCAGTGCCGCGCGGCAGGATTTGTATGCTTCACCCCTCCACTTT. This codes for CSAARQDLYASPLHF.

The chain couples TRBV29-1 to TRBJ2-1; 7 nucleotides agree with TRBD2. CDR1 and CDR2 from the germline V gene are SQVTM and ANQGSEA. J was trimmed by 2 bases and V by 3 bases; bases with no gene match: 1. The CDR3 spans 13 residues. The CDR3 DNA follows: TGCAGCGTTGACCGGGAGGCCTACAATGAGCAGTTCTTC. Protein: CSVDREAYNEQFF.

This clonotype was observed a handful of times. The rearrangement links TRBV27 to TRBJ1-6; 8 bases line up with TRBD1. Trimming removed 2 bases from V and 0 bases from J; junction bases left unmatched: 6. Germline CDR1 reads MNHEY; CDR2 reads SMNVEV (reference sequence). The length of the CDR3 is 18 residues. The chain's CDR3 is CASSLQGQGSSYNSPLHF. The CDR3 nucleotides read TGTGCCAGCAGTTTACAAGGACAGGGAAGCTCCTATAATTCACCCCTCCACTTT.

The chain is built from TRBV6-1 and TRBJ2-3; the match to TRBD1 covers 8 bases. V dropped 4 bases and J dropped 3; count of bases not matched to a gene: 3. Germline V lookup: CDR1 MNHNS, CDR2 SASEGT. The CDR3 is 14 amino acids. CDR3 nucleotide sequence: TGTGCCAGCAGTGTGGACAGGGCTACAGATACGCAGTATTTT. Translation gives CASSVDRATDTQYF.

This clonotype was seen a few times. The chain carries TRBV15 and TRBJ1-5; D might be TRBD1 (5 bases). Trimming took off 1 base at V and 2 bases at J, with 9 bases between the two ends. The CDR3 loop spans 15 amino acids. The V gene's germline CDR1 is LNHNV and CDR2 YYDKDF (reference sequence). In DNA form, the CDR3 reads TGTGCCACCAGCAGAGGAAGAGGGGGCAATCAGCCCCAGCATTTT. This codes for CATSRGRGGNQPQHF. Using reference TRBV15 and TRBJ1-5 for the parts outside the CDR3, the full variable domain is DAMVIQNPRYQVTQFGKPVTLSCSQTLNHNVMYWYQQKSSQAPKLLFHYYDKDFNNEADTPDNFQSRRPNTSFCFLDIRSPGLGDTAMYLCATSRGRGGNQPQHFGDGTRLSIL.